This TCR beta chain was recovered during a study of T-cell reconstitution after alpha-beta-depleted transplantation in children. Of note for this clonotype: Antigen: not known.

V was trimmed by 4 bases and J by 7 bases, leaving 14 bases between them. The CDR3 spans 14 residues. CDR1 and CDR2 (germline): SGHTA, FQGNSA. Findings of the study overall: Newly generated T cells supplied most T-cell counts and diversity one year post-transplant.

Unique molecular identifiers featured in how the TCRbeta library was prepared. Each CDR3 protein is one row after TCRdb ran MiXCR on the PCR reads. The repertoire holds about 440,000 distinct CDR3 sequences, with approximately 41% as singletons. This sample comprised PBMCs, obtained before TCRalphabeta/CD19-depleted stem cell transplant. The chain couples TRBV7-2 to TRBJ1-5; D may be TRBD1 (6 bases). The TCR sequence derives from a girl aged 2 to 10 with aplastic anemia, due to receive a stem cell transplant. The CDR3, as DNA: TGTGCCAGCAGCTCAGGGGCACGGGGACAGCCCCAGCATTTT. Protein product: CASSSGARGQPQHF.